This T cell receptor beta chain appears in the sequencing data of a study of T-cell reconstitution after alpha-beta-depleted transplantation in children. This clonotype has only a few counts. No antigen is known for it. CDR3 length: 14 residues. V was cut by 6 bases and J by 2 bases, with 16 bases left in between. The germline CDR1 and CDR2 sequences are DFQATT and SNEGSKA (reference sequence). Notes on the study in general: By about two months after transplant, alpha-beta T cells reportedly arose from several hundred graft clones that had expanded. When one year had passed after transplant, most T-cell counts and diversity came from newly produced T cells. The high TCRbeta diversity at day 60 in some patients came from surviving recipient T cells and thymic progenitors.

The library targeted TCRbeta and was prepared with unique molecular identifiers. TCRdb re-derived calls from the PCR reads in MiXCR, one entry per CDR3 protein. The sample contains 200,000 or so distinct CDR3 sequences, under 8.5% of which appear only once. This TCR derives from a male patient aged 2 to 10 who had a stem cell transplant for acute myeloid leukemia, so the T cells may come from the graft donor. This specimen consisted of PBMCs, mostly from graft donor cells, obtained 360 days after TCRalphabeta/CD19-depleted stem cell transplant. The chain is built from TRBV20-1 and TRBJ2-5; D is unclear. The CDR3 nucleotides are TGCAGTGCCATCAGAGAACGACTTCAAGAGACCCAGTACTTC. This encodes CSAIRERLQETQYF.